This T cell receptor (beta chain) was identified in a study of blood T cell repertoires in COVID-19. Across the study: The analysed material was cDNA or gDNA that came from T cells, B-cell-depleted T cells, or PBMCs.

Only in-frame clones appear in the TCRdb table, and some are missing; sequencing was by immunoSEQ multiplex PCR. The sample includes some 200,000 clones, about 85% of them seen just once. Clinical history reported by participants formed the basis on which cohorts were assigned. The CDR3 contains 13 residues. CDR1 and CDR2 (germline): SQVTM, ANQGSEA. The ends lost 5 bases at V and 4 bases at J; junction bases unmatched: 8. This clone was counted a few times. The sequencing input was PBMCs or T cells enriched from blood (not recorded which). The gene calls are TRBV29-1 and TRBJ2-7; 7 bases fit TRBD1. This TCR was recovered from a woman aged 25 to 39 who had recovered from COVID-19. In nucleotides, the CDR3 is TGCAGCGTTTTAGGGACAGAGCGTTACGAGCAGTACTTC. Translating it yields CSVLGTERYEQYF.